The sequence of this T cell receptor (beta chain) was determined in a study of cytomegalovirus exposure and HLA in healthy donors. Trimming took off 5 bases at V and 7 bases at J, with 20 bases between the two ends. The CDR3 extends over 16 amino acids. Germline V gives CDR1 MNHEY, CDR2 SMNVEV (reference sequence). This PCR relied on a set of 60 Vbeta primers and 13 Jbeta primers. The method was immunoSEQ multiplex PCR; TCRdb's version includes in-frame clones alone and lacks a portion of them. The repertoire holds around 130,000 clones, with about 8.5% as singletons. The sequence was obtained from a man between 35 and 55 years old in good health and CMV-seronegative. Sequenced input: PBMCs. The rearrangement uses TRBV27 and TRBJ1-4; weak D call: TRBD1 (6 bases). CDR3 bases: TGTGCCAGCAGTCCCGACCTAGGGGGAGAGTCTGAAAAACTGTTTTTT. Translating gives CASSPDLGGESEKLFF.